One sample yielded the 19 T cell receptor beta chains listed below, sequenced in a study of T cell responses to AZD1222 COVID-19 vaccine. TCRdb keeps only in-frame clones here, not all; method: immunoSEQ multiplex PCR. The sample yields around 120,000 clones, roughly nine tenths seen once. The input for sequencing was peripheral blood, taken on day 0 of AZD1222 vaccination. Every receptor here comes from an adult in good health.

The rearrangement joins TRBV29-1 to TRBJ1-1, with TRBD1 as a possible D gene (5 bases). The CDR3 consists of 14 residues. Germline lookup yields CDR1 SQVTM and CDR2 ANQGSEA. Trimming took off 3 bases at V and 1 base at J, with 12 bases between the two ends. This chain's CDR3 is CSVDSRQGNTEAFF. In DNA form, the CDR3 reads TGCAGCGTTGATTCTCGGCAGGGGAACACTGAAGCTTTCTTT.

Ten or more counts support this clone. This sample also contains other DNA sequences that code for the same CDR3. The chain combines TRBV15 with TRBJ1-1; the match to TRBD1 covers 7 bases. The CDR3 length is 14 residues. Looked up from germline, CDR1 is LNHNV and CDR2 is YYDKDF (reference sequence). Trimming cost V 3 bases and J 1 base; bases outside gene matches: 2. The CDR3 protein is CATSSTGENTEAFF. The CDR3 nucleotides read TGTGCCACCAGCAGCACAGGGGAGAACACTGAAGCTTTCTTT.

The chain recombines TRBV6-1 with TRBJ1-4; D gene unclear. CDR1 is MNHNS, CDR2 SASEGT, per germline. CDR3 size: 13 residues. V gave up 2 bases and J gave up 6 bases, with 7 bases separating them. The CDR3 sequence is CASSEQGYEKLFF. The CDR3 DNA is TGTGCCAGCAGTGAACAAGGGTATGAAAAACTGTTTTTT.

The CDR3 is CASNGGYSSNQPQHF. The CDR3 coding sequence is TGTGCCAGCAACGGAGGGTATTCGAGCAATCAGCCCCAGCATTTT. V is TRBV2 and J is TRBJ1-5; the D is unclear. The germline V and J ends were trimmed by 7 bases and 1 base, with 14 bases remaining between them. The germline gives CDR1 SNHLY, CDR2 FYNNEI. CDR3 length equals 15 residues.

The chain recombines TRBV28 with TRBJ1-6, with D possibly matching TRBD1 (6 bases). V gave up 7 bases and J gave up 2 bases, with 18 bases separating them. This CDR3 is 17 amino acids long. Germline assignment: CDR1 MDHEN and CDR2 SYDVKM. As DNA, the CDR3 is TGTGCCAGCAACCTTTCGGTTGGGGGGCCCTATAATTCACCCCTCCACTTT. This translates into CASNLSVGGPYNSPLHF.

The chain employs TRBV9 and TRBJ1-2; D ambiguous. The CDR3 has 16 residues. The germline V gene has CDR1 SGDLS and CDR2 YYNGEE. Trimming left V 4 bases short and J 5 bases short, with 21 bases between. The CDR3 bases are TGTGCCAGCAGCCCCCCGGGCAGGTCTGGTGGATATGGCTACACCTTC. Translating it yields CASSPPGRSGGYGYTF.

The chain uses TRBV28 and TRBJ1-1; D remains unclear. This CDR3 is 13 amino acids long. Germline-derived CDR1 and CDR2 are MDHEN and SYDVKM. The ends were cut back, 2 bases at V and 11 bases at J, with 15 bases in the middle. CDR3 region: CASSLDRPQSAFF. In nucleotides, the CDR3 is TGTGCCAGCAGTTTAGATAGACCTCAGAGCGCTTTCTTT.

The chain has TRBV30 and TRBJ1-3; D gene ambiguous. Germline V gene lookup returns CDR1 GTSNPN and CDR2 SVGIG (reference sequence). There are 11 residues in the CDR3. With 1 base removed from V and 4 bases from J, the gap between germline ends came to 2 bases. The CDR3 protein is CAWSAGNTIYF. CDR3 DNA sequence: TGTGCCTGGAGTGCGGGAAACACCATATATTTT.

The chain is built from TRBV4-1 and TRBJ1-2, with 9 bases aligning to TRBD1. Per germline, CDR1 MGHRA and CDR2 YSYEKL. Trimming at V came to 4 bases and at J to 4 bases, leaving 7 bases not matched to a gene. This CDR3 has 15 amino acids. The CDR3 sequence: CASSPQQGATYGYTF. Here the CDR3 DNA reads TGCGCCAGCAGCCCACAACAGGGGGCCACCTATGGCTACACCTTC.

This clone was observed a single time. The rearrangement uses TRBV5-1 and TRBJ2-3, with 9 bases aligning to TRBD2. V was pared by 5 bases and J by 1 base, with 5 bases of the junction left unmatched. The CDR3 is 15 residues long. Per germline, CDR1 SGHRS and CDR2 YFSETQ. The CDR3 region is CASSTAGGRTDTQYF. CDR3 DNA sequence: TGCGCCAGCAGTACAGCGGGAGGACGCACAGATACGCAGTATTTT. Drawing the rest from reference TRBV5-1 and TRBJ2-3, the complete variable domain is KAGVTQTPRYLIKTRGQQVTLSCSPISGHRSVSWYQQTPGQGLQFLFEYFSETQRNKGNFPGRFSGRQFSNSRSEMNVSTLELGDSALYLCASSTAGGRTDTQYFGPGTRLTVL.

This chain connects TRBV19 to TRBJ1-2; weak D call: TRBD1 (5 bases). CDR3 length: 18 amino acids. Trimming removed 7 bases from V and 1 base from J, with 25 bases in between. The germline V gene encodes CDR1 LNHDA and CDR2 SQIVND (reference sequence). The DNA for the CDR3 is TGTGCCAGTACCCCGACGGGGGGAGCGTACCAGCTTAACTATGGCTACACCTTC. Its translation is CASTPTGGAYQLNYGYTF.

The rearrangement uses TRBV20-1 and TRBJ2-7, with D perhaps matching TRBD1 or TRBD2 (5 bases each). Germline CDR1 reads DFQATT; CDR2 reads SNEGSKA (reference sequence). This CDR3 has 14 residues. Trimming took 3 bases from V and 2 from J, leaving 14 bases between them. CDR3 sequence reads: CSASEGTGPYEQYF. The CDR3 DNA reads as TGCAGTGCTAGTGAGGGGACGGGGCCCTACGAGCAGTACTTC.

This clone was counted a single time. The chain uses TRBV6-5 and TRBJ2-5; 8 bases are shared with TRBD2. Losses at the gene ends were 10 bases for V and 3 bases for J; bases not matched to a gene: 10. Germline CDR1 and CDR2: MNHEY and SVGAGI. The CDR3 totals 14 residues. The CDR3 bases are TGTGCCACCGAGAAGACGGGAGGGAAAGAGACCCAGTACTTC. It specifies CATEKTGGKETQYF.

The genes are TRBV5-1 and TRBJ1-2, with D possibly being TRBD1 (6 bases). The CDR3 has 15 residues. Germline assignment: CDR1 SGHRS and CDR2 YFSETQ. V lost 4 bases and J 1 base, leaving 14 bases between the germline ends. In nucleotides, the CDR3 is TGCGCCAGCAGCACCGGGACACCCGATAACTATGGCTACACCTTC. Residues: CASSTGTPDNYGYTF.

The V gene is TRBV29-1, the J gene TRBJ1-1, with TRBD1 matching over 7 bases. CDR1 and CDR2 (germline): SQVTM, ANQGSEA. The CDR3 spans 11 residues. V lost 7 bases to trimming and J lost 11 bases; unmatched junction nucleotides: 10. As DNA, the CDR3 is TGCAGCGCCTTGACAGGGCAGAGGGCTTTCTTT. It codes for CSALTGQRAFF.

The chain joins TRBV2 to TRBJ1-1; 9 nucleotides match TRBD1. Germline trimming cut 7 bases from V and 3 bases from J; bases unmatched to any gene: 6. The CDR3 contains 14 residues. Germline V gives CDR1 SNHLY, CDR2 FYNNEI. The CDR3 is CASILTGGDTEAFF. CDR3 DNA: TGTGCCAGCATCCTGACAGGGGGGGACACTGAAGCTTTCTTT.

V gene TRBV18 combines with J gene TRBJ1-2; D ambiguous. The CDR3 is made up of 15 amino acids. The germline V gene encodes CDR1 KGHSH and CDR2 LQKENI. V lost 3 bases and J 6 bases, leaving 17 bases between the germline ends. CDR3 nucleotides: TGTGCCAGCTCACCGGCAAGGAGACCGGATGATGGCTACACCTTC. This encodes CASSPARRPDDGYTF.

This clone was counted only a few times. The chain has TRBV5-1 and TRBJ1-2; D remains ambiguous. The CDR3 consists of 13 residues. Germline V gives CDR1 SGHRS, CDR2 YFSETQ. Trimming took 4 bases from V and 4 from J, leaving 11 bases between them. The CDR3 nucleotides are TGCGCCAGCAGCGAGGACGGCTCCTATGGCTACACCTTC. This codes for CASSEDGSYGYTF.

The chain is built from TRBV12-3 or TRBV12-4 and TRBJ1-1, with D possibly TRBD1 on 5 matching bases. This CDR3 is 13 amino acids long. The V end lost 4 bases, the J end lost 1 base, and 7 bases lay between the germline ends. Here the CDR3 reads CASSSGPNTEAFF. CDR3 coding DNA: TGTGCCAGCAGTTCGGGACCGAACACTGAAGCTTTCTTT.